These 20 T cell receptor beta chains were sequenced from one sample in a study of blood T cell repertoires in COVID-19. Some clones are missing from TCRdb's copy, which holds only in-frame ones; the method was immunoSEQ multiplex PCR. The sample has more than 200,000 clones, over 75% seen once. Sequences were obtained from peripheral blood. The receptors come from a man aged 45-65 years with COVID-19, enrolled during active disease.

The CDR3: CASRFNRCEQTESYGYTF. CDR3 sequence (DNA): TGTGCCAGCAGGTTTAATAGGTGCGAGCAGACAGAGTCCTATGGCTACACCTTC. The chain uses TRBV11-3 and TRBJ1-2; a possible D gene is TRBD1 (5 bases). The germline CDR1 and CDR2 sequences are SGHNT and YENEEA. Trimming stripped 6 bases from V and 4 bases from J, with 27 bases between. The CDR3 consists of 18 residues.

V gene TRBV6-4 combines with J gene TRBJ1-1; D perhaps matches TRBD1 (6 bases). This CDR3 is 13 amino acids long. Germline CDR1 reads MRHNA; CDR2 reads SNTAGT. V lost 3 bases to trimming and J lost 1 base, with 6 bases between them. CDR3 loop: CASSEGANTEAFF. Here the CDR3 DNA reads TGTGCCAGCAGTGAGGGGGCGAACACTGAAGCTTTCTTT.

V and J are TRBV7-2 and TRBJ2-1, with a tentative D call TRBD1 (6 bases). Germline values: CDR1 SGHTA, CDR2 FQGNSA. V was shortened by 2 bases and J by 0 bases, with 11 bases between the two germline ends. The CDR3 length is 16 residues. CDR3 sequence: CASSLYRQASYNEQFF. The CDR3 nucleotides read TGTGCCAGCAGCTTATACCGACAGGCCTCCTACAATGAGCAGTTCTTC.

V is TRBV19 and J is TRBJ1-5; D not certain. The germline V and J ends were trimmed by 3 bases and 7 bases, with 16 bases remaining between them. This CDR3 region has 15 residues. Germline CDR1 and CDR2: LNHDA and SQIVND (reference sequence). CDR3 nucleotides: TGTGCCAGTAGTATCTGGTCCGAGGGAGGGCAGCCCCAGCATTTT. It translates to CASSIWSEGGQPQHF.

The chain employs TRBV19 and TRBJ2-1, with a tentative D call TRBD2 (5 bases). Per the germline V gene, CDR1 is LNHDA and CDR2 is SQIVND (reference sequence). Trimming removed 3 bases from V and 4 bases from J, with 10 bases in between. The CDR3 has 14 amino acids. Here the CDR3 DNA reads TGTGCCAGTAGTATTAAGGAGGTTTACAATGAGCAGTTCTTC. It translates to CASSIKEVYNEQFF.

The V call is TRBV28, the J call TRBJ2-1, with D perhaps TRBD1 (5 bases). This CDR3 contains 13 residues. Trimming shortened V by 2 bases and J by 9 bases, and 11 bases separated the two germline ends. Per the germline V gene, CDR1 is MDHEN and CDR2 is SYDVKM. CDR3 residues: CASSLVQGSEQFF. CDR3 DNA: TGTGCCAGCAGTTTAGTTCAGGGAAGTGAGCAGTTCTTC.

The chain is built from TRBV9 and TRBJ2-1, with D uncertain. Between the trimmed V and J ends, which lost 1 base and 2 bases, there was a span of 13 bases. Germline V gene data show CDR1 as SGDLS and CDR2 as YYNGEE. The CDR3 sequence is 16 residues long. The CDR3 DNA sequence: TGTGCCAGCAGCGTACACTTCCAGGTCCCCTACAATGAGCAGTTCTTC. Encoded protein: CASSVHFQVPYNEQFF.

The chain couples TRBV19 to TRBJ1-5; 11 positions match TRBD1. V lost 3 bases and J lost 7; bases outside the gene matches: 8. Germline loops: CDR1 LNHDA, CDR2 SQIVND (reference sequence). The CDR3 runs to 16 residues. The CDR3 here is CASSIPGQGALQPQHF. DNA of the CDR3: TGTGCCAGTAGTATCCCCGGACAGGGGGCTTTACAGCCCCAGCATTTT.

The chain employs TRBV7-9 and TRBJ1-2, with 12 bases matching TRBD1. Trimming took 0 bases from V and 5 from J; bases not matched to a gene: 4. Germline values: CDR1 SEHNR, CDR2 FQNEAQ (reference sequence). The CDR3 totals 16 residues. The CDR3 DNA reads as TGTGCCAGCAGCTTAGCGGGGGACAGGGGGCTGTATGGCTACACCTTC. Translated, it gives CASSLAGDRGLYGYTF.

This clone is a singleton in its sample. V usage is TRBV24-1 and J usage is TRBJ1-1; 7 bases agree with TRBD1. This CDR3 has 12 residues. The V segment lost 12 bases and the J segment 3 bases; nucleotides outside the gene matches: 6. Looked up from germline, CDR1 is KGHDR and CDR2 is SFDVKD. This CDR3 is CASQGSDTEAFF. DNA of the CDR3: TGTGCCTCACAGGGGTCCGACACTGAAGCTTTCTTT.

The chain uses TRBV10-3 and TRBJ2-2; TRBD1 might be the D (6 bases). Trimming removed 11 bases from V and 2 bases from J, with 18 bases in between. The CDR3 extends over 15 amino acids. Germline CDR1 is ENHRY and CDR2 is SYGVKD. This CDR3 is CAVRAGTLNTGELFF. As DNA, the CDR3 is TGTGCCGTCCGCGCCGGGACACTTAACACCGGGGAGCTGTTTTTT.

V is TRBV7-2 and J is TRBJ2-7, with TRBD1 identical over 11 bases. The CDR3 runs 18 residues. Looked up from germline, CDR1 is SGHTA and CDR2 is FQGNSA. V gave up 6 bases and J gave up 3 bases; unmatched junction bases: 16. The CDR3 here is CASSPYGIGQGAVYEQYF. In DNA form, the CDR3 reads TGTGCCAGCAGTCCATATGGGATTGGACAGGGGGCCGTCTACGAGCAGTACTTC.

The chain couples TRBV7-2 to TRBJ2-1; TRBD2 aligns across 8 bases. Per the germline V gene, CDR1 is SGHTA and CDR2 is FQGNSA. V lost 5 bases, J lost 0 bases, and 9 bases stayed unmatched. This CDR3 is 17 amino acids long. CDR3 sequence: CASSPKVLADSYNEQFF. The CDR3 DNA follows: TGTGCCAGCAGCCCCAAGGTACTAGCGGACTCCTACAATGAGCAGTTCTTC.

The chain combines TRBV4-1 with TRBJ1-1; weak D call: TRBD1 (5 bases). The CDR3 is 15 amino acids. Trimming took off 0 bases at V and 2 bases at J, with 10 bases between the two ends. Germline V gene data show CDR1 as MGHRA and CDR2 as YSYEKL. The CDR3 region is CASSQERTRNTEAFF. The CDR3 DNA reads as TGCGCCAGCAGCCAAGAGCGGACAAGAAACACTGAAGCTTTCTTT.

The V and J genes are TRBV28 and TRBJ2-7; 7 nucleotides agree with TRBD2. The CDR3 consists of 15 residues. Germline loops: CDR1 MDHEN, CDR2 SYDVKM. Trimming at V came to 4 bases and at J to 3 bases, leaving 9 bases not matched to a gene. The CDR3 nucleotides are TGTGCCAGCAGTTCGCTGCGGGGGAATTTCTACGAGCAGTACTTC. This codes for CASSSLRGNFYEQYF.

This chain uses TRBV14 with TRBJ2-7; 8 bases map to TRBD2. Looked up from germline, CDR1 is SGHDN and CDR2 is FVKESK. The V gene end was trimmed by 0 bases and the J gene end by 5 bases; junction bases not matched to a gene: 6. CDR3 size: 15 residues. The CDR3 DNA reads TGTGCCAGCAGCCAAGATGGAAGGACTAGCAACGAGCAGTACTTC. This codes for CASSQDGRTSNEQYF. The whole variable domain, filled in from reference TRBV14 and TRBJ2-7, reads EAGVTQFPSHSVIEKGQTVTLRCDPISGHDNLYWYRRVMGKEIKFLLHFVKESKQDESGMPNNRFLAERTGGTYSTLKVQPAELEDSGVYFCASSQDGRTSNEQYFGPGTRLTVT.

The rearrangement joins TRBV9 to TRBJ1-5; D not resolved. V was pared by 3 bases and J by 3 bases, with 10 bases between. Germline V gives CDR1 SGDLS, CDR2 YYNGEE. The CDR3 is 14 amino acids. CDR3 in DNA: TGTGCCAGCAGCGCGTCGAGTTACAATCAGCCCCAGCATTTT. Translation gives CASSASSYNQPQHF.

This chain links TRBV15 with TRBJ2-2; D is perhaps TRBD2 (6 bases). This CDR3 contains 16 residues. Germline-derived CDR1 and CDR2 are LNHNV and YYDKDF (reference sequence). Trimming removed 0 bases from V and 2 bases from J, with 10 bases in between. The CDR3 spells CATSRDMEGNTGELFF. The CDR3 DNA follows: TGTGCCACCAGCAGAGATATGGAGGGCAACACCGGGGAGCTGTTTTTT.

The count of this clone is one. This chain joins TRBV5-1 and TRBJ1-4, with D tentatively TRBD1 (5 bases). The CDR3 sequence is 14 residues long. CDR1 and CDR2 (germline): SGHRS, YFSETQ. Trimming shortened V by 3 bases and J by 7 bases, and 13 bases separated the two germline ends. The CDR3 nucleotides read TGCGCCAGCAGCTCCTCTTGGGGGGGTGAAAAACTGTTTTTT. Residues: CASSSSWGGEKLFF.

This chain links TRBV7-9 with TRBJ2-7; weak D call: TRBD2 (5 bases). Germline values: CDR1 SEHNR, CDR2 FQNEAQ (reference sequence). V was trimmed by 3 bases and J by 5 bases, leaving 14 bases between them. The CDR3 contains 14 residues. The CDR3 sequence: CASSFGGSRNEQYF. CDR3 DNA: TGTGCCAGCAGCTTCGGAGGCAGTCGGAACGAGCAGTACTTC.